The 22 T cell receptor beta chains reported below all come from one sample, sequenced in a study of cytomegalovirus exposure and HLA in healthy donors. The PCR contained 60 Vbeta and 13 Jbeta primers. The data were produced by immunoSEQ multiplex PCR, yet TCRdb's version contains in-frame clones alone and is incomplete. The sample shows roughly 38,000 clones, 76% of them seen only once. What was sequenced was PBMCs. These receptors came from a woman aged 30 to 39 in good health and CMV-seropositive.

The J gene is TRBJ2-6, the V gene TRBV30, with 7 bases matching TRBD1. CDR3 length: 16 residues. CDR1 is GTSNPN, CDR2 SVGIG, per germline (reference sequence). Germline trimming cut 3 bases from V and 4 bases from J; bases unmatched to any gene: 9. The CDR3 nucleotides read TGTGCCTGGAGGCGCTCCGACAGGGCCGGGGCCAACGTCCTGACTTTC. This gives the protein CAWRRSDRAGANVLTF.

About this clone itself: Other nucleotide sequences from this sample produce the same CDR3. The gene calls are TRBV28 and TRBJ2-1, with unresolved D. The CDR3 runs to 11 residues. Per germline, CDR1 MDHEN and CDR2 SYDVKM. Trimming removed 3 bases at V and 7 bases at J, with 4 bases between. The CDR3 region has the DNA TGTGCCAGCAGTTTTAGAAATGAGCAGTTCTTC. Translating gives CASSFRNEQFF.

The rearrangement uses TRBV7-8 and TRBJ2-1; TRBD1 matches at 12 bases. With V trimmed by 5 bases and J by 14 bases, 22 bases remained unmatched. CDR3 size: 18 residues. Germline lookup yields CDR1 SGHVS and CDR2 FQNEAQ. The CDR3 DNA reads TGTGCCAGCAGCCGAAGGGACAGGGGGCTCTTGGGGGAGGCCGGGAAGTTCTTC. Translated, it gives CASSRRDRGLLGEAGKFF.

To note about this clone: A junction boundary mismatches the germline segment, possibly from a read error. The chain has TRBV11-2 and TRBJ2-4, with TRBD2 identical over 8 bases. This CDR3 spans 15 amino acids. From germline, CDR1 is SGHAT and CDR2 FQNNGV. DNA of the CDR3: TGTCCCAGCAGCCCTATAGCGGGAAACAGAAACATTCAGTACTTC. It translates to CPSSPIAGNRNIQYF.

CDR3 nucleotide sequence: TGTGCCAGCAGCCGAACGGGACAGCCCTACGAGCAGTACTTC. Translating it yields CASSRTGQPYEQYF. J is TRBJ2-5 and V is TRBV7-6, with 7 bases matching TRBD1. The J call is uncertain, as TRBJ2-7 better fits the DNA end. The CDR3 consists of 14 residues. From germline, CDR1 is SGHVS and CDR2 FNYEAQ.

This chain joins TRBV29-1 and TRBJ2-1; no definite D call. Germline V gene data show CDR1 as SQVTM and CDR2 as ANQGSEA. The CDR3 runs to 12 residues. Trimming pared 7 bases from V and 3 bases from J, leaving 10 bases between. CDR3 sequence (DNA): TGCAGCGCGGAGATCATCTACAATGAGCAGTTCTTC. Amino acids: CSAEIIYNEQFF.

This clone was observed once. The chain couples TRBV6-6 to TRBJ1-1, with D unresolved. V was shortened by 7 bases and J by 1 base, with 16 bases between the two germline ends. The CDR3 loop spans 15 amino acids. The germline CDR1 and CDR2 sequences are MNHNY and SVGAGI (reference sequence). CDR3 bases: TGTGCCAGCACCAAAGAGGGCAGGAGGAACACTGAAGCTTTCTTT. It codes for CASTKEGRRNTEAFF.

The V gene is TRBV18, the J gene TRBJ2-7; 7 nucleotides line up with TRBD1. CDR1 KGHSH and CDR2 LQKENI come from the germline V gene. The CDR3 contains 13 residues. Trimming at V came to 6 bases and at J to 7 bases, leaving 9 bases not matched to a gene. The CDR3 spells CASSGMTGREQYF. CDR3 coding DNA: TGTGCCAGCTCGGGTATGACAGGGAGAGAGCAGTACTTC.

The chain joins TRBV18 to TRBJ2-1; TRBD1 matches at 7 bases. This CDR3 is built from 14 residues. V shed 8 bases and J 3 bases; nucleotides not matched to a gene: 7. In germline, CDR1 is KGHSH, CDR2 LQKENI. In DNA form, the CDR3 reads TGTGCCAGCCAACGGGGACAGTACTACAATGAGCAGTTCTTC. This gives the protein CASQRGQYYNEQFF. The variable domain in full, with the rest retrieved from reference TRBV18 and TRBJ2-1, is NAGVMQNPRHLVRRRGQEARLRCSPMKGHSHVYWYRQLPEEGLKFMVYLQKENIIDESGMPKERFSAEFPKEGPSILRIQQVVRGDSAAYFCASQRGQYYNEQFFGPGTRLTVL.

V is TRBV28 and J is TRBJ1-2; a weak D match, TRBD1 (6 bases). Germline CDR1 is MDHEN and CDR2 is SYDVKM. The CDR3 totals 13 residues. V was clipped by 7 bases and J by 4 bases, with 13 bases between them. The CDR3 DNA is TGTGCCAGCACCCCCGGACAGCCCTATGGCTACACCTTC. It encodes CASTPGQPYGYTF.

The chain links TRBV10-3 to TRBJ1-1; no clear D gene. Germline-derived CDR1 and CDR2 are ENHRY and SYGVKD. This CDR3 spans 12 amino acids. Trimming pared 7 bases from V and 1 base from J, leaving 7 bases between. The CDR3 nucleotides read TGTGCCATCACGTCAGGGAACACTGAAGCTTTCTTT. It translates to CAITSGNTEAFF.

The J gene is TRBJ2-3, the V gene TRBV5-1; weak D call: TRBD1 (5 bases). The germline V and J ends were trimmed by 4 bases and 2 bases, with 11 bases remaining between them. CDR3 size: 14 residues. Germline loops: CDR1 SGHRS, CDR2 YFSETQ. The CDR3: CASSTDTSTDTQYF. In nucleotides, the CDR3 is TGCGCCAGCAGCACGGACACCTCCACAGATACGCAGTATTTT.

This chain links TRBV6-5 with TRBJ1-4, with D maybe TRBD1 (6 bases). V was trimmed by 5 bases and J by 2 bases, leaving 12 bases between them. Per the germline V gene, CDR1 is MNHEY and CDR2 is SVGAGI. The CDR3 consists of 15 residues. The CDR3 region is CASSARGATNEKLFF. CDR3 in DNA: TGTGCCAGCAGTGCCAGGGGTGCGACTAATGAAAAACTGTTTTTT.

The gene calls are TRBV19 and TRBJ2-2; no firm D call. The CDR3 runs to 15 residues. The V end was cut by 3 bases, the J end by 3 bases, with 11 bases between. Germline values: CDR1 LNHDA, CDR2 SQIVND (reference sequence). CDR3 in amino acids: CASSMGHTDTGELFF. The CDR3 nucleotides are TGTGCCAGTAGTATGGGCCACACCGACACCGGGGAGCTGTTTTTT.

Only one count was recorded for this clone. CDR3 bases: TGCGCCAGCAGCCTGTGGACAGCGGGAGAGGTGGACAATGAGCAGTTCTTC. Translating it yields CASSLWTAGEVDNEQFF. The V and J genes are TRBV5-1 and TRBJ2-1; 8 bases are shared with TRBD2. Per germline, CDR1 SGHRS and CDR2 YFSETQ. J was trimmed by 5 bases and V by 4 bases; bases with no gene match: 14. The CDR3 covers 17 residues.

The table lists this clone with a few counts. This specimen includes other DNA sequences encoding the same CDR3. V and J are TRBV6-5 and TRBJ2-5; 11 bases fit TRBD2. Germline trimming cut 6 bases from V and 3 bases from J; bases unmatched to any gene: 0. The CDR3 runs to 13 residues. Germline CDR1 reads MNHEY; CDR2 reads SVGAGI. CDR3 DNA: TGTGCCAGCAGACTAGCGGGAGAAGAGACCCAGTACTTC. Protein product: CASRLAGEETQYF.

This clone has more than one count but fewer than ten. The CDR3 sequence is CASSLTGDSYNEQFF. The CDR3 DNA reads TGTGCCAGCAGTCTTACAGGGGATTCCTACAATGAGCAGTTCTTC. The chain has TRBV6-6 and TRBJ2-1; 7 positions match TRBD1. CDR1 is MNHNY, CDR2 SVGAGI, per germline (reference sequence). Trimming at V came to 5 bases and at J to 1 base, leaving 5 bases not matched to a gene. The CDR3 extends over 15 amino acids.

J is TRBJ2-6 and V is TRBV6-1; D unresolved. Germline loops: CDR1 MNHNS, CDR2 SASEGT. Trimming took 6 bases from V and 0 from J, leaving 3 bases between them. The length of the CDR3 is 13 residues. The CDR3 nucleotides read TGTGCCAGCAGCAGCTCTGGGGCCAACGTCCTGACTTTC. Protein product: CASSSSGANVLTF.

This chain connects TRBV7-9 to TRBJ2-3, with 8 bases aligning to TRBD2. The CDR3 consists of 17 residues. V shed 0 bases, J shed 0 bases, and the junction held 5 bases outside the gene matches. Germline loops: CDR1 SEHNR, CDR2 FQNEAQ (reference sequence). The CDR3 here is CASSLAGTRASTDTQYF. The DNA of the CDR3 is TGTGCCAGCAGCTTAGCTGGGACTAGGGCTAGCACAGATACGCAGTATTTT.

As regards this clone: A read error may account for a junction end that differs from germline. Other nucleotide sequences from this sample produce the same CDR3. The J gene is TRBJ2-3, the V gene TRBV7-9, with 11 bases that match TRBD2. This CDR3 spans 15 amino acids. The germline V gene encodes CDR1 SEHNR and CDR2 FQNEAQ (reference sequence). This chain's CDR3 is CASSFTSGGADTQYF. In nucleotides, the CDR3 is TGCGCCAGCAGCTTCACTAGCGGGGGCGCAGATACGCAGTATTTT.

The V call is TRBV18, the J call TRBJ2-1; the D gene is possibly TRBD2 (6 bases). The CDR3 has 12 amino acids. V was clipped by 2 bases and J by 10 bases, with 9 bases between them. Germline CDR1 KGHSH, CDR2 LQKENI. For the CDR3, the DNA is TGTGCCAGCTCACCATCCAGCGGGGAGCAGTTCTTC. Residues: CASSPSSGEQFF.

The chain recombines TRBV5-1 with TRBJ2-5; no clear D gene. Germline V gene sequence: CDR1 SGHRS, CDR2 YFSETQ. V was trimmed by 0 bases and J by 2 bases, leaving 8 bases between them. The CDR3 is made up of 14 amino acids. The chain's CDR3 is CASSLGATQETQYF. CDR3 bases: TGCGCCAGCAGCTTGGGGGCTACACAAGAGACCCAGTACTTC. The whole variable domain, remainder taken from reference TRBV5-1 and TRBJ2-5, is KAGVTQTPRYLIKTRGQQVTLSCSPISGHRSVSWYQQTPGQGLQFLFEYFSETQRNKGNFPGRFSGRQFSNSRSEMNVSTLELGDSALYLCASSLGATQETQYFGPGTRLLVL.